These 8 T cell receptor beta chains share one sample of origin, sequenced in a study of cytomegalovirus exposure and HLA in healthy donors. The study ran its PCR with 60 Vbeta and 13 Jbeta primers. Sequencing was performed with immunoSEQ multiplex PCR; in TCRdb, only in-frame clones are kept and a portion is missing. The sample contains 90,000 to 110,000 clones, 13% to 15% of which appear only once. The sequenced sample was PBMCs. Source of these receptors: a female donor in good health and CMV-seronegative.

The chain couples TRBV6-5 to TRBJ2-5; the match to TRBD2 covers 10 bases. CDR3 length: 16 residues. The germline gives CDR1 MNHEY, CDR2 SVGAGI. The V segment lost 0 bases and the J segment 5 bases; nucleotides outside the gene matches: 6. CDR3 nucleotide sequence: TGTGCCAGCAGTTACTCAGGAGCGGGGGGGCAGGAGACCCAGTACTTC. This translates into CASSYSGAGGQETQYF.

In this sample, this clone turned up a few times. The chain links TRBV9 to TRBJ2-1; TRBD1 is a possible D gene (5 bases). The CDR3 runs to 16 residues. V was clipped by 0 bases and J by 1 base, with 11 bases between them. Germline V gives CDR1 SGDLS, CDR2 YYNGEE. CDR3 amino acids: CASSVGGRLSYNEQFF. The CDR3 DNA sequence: TGTGCCAGCAGCGTAGGGGGCAGGCTGTCCTACAATGAGCAGTTCTTC.

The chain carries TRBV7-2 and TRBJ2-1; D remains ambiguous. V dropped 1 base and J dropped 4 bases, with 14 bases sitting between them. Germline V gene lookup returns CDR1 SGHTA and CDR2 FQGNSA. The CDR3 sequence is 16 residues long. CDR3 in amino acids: CASSLVSAVAYNEQFF. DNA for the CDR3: TGTGCCAGCAGCTTAGTGTCCGCGGTTGCGTACAATGAGCAGTTCTTC. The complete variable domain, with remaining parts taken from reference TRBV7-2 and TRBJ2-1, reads GAGVSQSPSNKVTEKGKDVELRCDPISGHTALYWYRQSLGQGLEFLIYFQGNSAPDKSGLPSDRFSAERTGGSVSTLTIQRTQQEDSAVYLCASSLVSAVAYNEQFFGPGTRLTVL.

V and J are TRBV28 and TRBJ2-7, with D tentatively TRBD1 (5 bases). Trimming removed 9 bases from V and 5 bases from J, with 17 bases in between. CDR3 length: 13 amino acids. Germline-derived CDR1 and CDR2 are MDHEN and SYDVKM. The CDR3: CASTVALRDEQYF. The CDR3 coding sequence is TGTGCCAGTACGGTGGCTCTCAGGGACGAGCAGTACTTC.

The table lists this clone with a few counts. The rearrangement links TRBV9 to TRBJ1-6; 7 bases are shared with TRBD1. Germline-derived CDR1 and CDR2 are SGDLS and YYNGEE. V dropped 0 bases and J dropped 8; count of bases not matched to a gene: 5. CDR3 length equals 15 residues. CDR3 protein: CASSVGDSFDSPLHF. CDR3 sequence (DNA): TGTGCCAGCAGCGTAGGGGACAGTTTCGATTCACCCCTCCACTTT. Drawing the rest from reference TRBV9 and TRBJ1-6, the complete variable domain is DSGVTQTPKHLITATGQRVTLRCSPRSGDLSVYWYQQSLDQGLQFLIQYYNGEERAKGNILERFSAQQFPDLHSELNLSSLELGDSALYFCASSVGDSFDSPLHFGNGTRLTVT.

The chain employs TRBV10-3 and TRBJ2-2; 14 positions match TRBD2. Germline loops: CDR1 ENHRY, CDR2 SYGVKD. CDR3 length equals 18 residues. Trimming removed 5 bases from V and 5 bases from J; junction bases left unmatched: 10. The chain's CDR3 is CAISQTRLAGGRTGELFF. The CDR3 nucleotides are TGTGCCATCAGTCAAACCAGACTAGCGGGAGGGAGGACCGGGGAGCTGTTTTTT.

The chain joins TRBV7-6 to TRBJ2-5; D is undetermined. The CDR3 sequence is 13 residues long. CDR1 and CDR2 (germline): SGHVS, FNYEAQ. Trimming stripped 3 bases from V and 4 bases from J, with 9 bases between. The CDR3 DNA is TGTGCCAGCAGCTTTACGTCGGTAGAGACCCAGTACTTC. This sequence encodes CASSFTSVETQYF.

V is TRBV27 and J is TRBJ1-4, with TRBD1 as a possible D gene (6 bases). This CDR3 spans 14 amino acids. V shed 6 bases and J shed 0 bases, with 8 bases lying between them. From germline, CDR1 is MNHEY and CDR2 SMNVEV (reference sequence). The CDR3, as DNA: TGTGCCAGCAGAGGACAGTCAACTAATGAAAAACTGTTTTTT. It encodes CASRGQSTNEKLFF.